Each of the 4 T cell receptor beta chains below was sequenced from the same sample in a study of blood T cell repertoires in COVID-19. Sequencing used immunoSEQ multiplex PCR; TCRdb keeps in-frame clones, though not all of them. The sample carries 100,000 to 150,000 clones, approximately 84% recorded once. The sequenced sample consisted of peripheral blood. The receptors derive from a woman in her 30s who had recovered from COVID-19.

The chain couples TRBV3-1 (or the pseudogene TRBV3-2) to TRBJ2-2; possibly TRBD1 for D (6 bases). Trimming stripped 5 bases from V and 6 bases from J, with 16 bases between. CDR1 is LGHDT and CDR2 is YNNKEL in the germline V gene (reference sequence). This CDR3 comprises 15 residues. Written as DNA, the CDR3 is TGTGCCAGCAGCAGTGACAGGAGGAATGCCGGGGAGCTGTTTTTT. Its protein is CASSSDRRNAGELFF.

The J gene is TRBJ1-2, the V gene TRBV20-1; D gene uncertain. V dropped 3 bases and J dropped 7 bases, with 9 bases sitting between them. This CDR3 region has 11 residues. Germline CDR1 DFQATT, CDR2 SNEGSKA (reference sequence). The CDR3 spells CSASFELGYTF. CDR3 DNA: TGCAGTGCTAGTTTCGAGCTTGGCTACACCTTC.

The chain uses TRBV7-9 and TRBJ1-4; 8 bases line up with TRBD1. The CDR3 is 17 residues long. Germline CDR1 reads SEHNR; CDR2 reads FQNEAQ (reference sequence). V shed 6 bases, J shed 3 bases, and the junction held 12 bases outside the gene matches. The DNA for the CDR3 is TGTGCCAGCAGTTCTGCCAGGGGGCAGATTGCTAATGAAAAACTGTTTTTT. Its translation: CASSSARGQIANEKLFF.

The chain employs TRBV25-1 and TRBJ1-1, with no clear D. This CDR3 spans 14 amino acids. From germline, CDR1 is MGHDK and CDR2 SYGVNS. V lost 6 bases to trimming and J lost 1 base, with 12 bases between them. The CDR3 region has the DNA TGTGCCAGCAGCCCAAGAGAGGGGAACACTGAAGCTTTCTTT. It encodes CASSPREGNTEAFF.